This entry describes one TCR beta chain. These data belong to a study of blood T cell repertoires in COVID-19. Whole-study context: Italy, Spain and the United States were the sources of the convalescent and acute COVID-19 samples. In each case, the material was cDNA or gDNA derived from T cells, B-cell-depleted T cells, or PBMCs.

Germline V CDR1 and CDR2: SEHNR, FQNEAQ (reference sequence). The CDR3 loop spans 19 amino acids. V lost 2 bases and J lost 0; bases outside the gene matches: 13. Per the original methods: Counts of nucleated cells, estimated from reference gene primer amplification, were obtained. Sequencing was performed with immunoSEQ multiplex PCR; in TCRdb, only in-frame clones are kept and a portion is missing. The DNA was the basis for D and trimming; V, J and clone size are from that table. This sample has about 150,000 clones, with around 85% found just once. The chain employs TRBV7-9 and TRBJ1-5, with 7 bases identical to TRBD1. The clonotype was recovered from an older woman with acute or convalescent COVID-19. Sequencing input: peripheral blood. The CDR3 loop is CASSLLVSGGWDSNQPQHF. DNA of the CDR3: TGTGCCAGCAGCTTATTGGTCTCAGGGGGTTGGGATAGCAATCAGCCCCAGCATTTT.